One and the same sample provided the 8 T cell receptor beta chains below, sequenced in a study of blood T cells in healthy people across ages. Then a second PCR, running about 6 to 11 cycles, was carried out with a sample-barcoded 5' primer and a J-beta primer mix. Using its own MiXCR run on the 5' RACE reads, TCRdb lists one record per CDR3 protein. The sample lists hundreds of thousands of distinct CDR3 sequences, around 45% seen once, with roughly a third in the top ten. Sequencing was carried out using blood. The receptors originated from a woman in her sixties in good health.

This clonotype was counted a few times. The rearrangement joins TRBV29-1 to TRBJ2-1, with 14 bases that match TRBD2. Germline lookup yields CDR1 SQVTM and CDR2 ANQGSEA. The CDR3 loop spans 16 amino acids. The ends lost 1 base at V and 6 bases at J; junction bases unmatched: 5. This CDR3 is CSVEVGTSGRTNEQFF. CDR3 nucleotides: TGCAGCGTTGAAGTTGGGACTAGCGGGAGAACCAATGAGCAGTTCTTC.

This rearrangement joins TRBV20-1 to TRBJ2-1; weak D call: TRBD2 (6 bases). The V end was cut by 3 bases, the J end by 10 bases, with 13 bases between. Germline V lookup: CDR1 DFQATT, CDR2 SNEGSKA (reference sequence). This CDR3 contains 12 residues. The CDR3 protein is CSAREGSYEQFF. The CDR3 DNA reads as TGCAGTGCTAGGGAGGGATCCTACGAGCAGTTCTTC.

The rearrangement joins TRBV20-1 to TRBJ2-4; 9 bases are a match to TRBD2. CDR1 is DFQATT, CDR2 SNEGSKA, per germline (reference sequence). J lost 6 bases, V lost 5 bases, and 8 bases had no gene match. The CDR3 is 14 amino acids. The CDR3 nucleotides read TGCAGTGCTCCCGCGGCTAGCGGGGTAAACATTCAGTACTTC. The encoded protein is CSAPAASGVNIQYF.

DNA of the CDR3: TGCAGTGCTAGAGATGGCAGTCATCAAAGGTCCTACAATGAGCAGTTCTTC. Its protein is CSARDGSHQRSYNEQFF. V is TRBV20-1 and J is TRBJ2-1; no firm D call. The CDR3 consists of 17 residues. Deletions cut 0 bases from V and 1 base from J, with 16 bases between. The germline CDR1 and CDR2 sequences are DFQATT and SNEGSKA (reference sequence).

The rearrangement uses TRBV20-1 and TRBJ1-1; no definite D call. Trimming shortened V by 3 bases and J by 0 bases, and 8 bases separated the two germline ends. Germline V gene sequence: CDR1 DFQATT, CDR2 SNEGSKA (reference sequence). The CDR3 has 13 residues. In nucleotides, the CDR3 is TGCAGTGCTAGGCTTCGACTGAACACTGAAGCTTTCTTT. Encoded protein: CSARLRLNTEAFF.

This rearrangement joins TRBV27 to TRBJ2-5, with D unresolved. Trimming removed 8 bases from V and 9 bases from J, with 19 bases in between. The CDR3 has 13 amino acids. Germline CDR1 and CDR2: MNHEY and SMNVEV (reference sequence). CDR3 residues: CASYIGPDVAQYF. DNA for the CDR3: TGTGCCAGCTACATAGGACCCGACGTGGCCCAGTACTTC.

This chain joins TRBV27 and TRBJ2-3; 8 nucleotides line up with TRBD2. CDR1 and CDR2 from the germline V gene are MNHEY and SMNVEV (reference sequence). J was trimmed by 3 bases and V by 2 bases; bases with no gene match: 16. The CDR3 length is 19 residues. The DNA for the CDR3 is TGTGCCAGCAGTTTAACGGGGGGTCTGAGCGGGAGAGAGACAGATACGCAGTATTTT. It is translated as CASSLTGGLSGRETDTQYF.

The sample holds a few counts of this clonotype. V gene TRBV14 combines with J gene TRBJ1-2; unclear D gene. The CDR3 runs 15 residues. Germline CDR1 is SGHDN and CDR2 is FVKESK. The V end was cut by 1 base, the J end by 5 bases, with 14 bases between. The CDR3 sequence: CASSQAAGGDYGYTF. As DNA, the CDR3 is TGTGCCAGCAGCCAAGCGGCGGGTGGGGATTATGGCTACACCTTC.